These 25 T cell receptor beta chains were all obtained from the same sample, sequenced in a study of human T cells and chemical hapten exposure (dated by TCRdb to about 2021). The protocol used for the library was RACE. The listed sequencing device is NextSeq 500. In-frame beta chains were kept once TCRdb had trimmed the public reads at Q25 with fastp and called clones with MiXCR. Every CDR3 protein is listed once, alongside the most common genes and DNA of its rows. The sample table records roughly 200,000 distinct CDR3 sequences; 24% of these occur just once. 2.5% of the sample belongs to the ten largest clones. Taken with the paper, the label for time point translates to: patch test 3, about 24 weeks after DPC sensitization. Per the publication, the treatment or condition label means: therapeutic diphenylcyclopropenone sensitization with weekly scalp DPC. Sequencing was performed on whole blood, taken in connection with sensitization to the hapten diphenylcyclopropenone (DPC). These receptors were collected from a woman between 40 and 55 years old with alopecia areata. Some clones in this sample may be carry-over from other donors' samples.

V gene TRBV28 combines with J gene TRBJ2-1, with a weak D call TRBD2 (5 bases). Germline CDR1 reads MDHEN; CDR2 reads SYDVKM. The CDR3 totals 15 residues. Trimming cost V 5 bases and J 8 bases, with 19 bases left between them. In DNA form, the CDR3 reads TGTGCCAGCAGTCCCCCGGGGTCCAAGTTCGATGAGCAGTTCTTC. This sequence encodes CASSPPGSKFDEQFF. The full variable domain, its missing parts supplied by reference TRBV28 and TRBJ2-1, is DVKVTQSSRYLVKRTGEKVFLECVQDMDHENMFWYRQDPGLGLRLIYFSYDVKMKEKGDIPEGYSVSREKKERFSLILESASTNQTSMYLCASSPPGSKFDEQFFGPGTRLTVL.

The chain uses TRBV29-1 and TRBJ1-6; the match to TRBD1 covers 9 bases. The length of the CDR3 is 13 residues. Germline V gives CDR1 SQVTM, CDR2 ANQGSEA. Trimming at V came to 4 bases and at J to 9 bases, leaving 4 bases not matched to a gene. This CDR3 reads CSVGGTGTSPLHF. The CDR3 region has the DNA TGCAGCGTTGGCGGGACAGGGACTTCACCCCTCCACTTT.

This clonotype has at least ten counts. This rearrangement joins TRBV20-1 to TRBJ2-5; 7 bases fit TRBD1. Trimming took 6 bases from V and 3 from J; bases not matched to a gene: 13. Germline CDR1 is DFQATT and CDR2 is SNEGSKA (reference sequence). The CDR3 length is 15 residues. The CDR3, as DNA: TGCAGTGCAGATAACAGGGGTAGTACCGAAGAGACCCAGTACTTC. This sequence encodes CSADNRGSTEETQYF.

The rearrangement joins TRBV7-9 to TRBJ1-1; 7 bases map to TRBD1. The CDR3 consists of 18 residues. Germline V gene data show CDR1 as SEHNR and CDR2 as FQNEAQ (reference sequence). V lost 2 bases, J lost 4 bases, and 16 bases stayed unmatched. As DNA, the CDR3 is TGTGCCAGCAGCTTATTGGCCGACATCCCCAGGGGGAGCACTGAAGCTTTCTTT. Its protein is CASSLLADIPRGSTEAFF. Variable domain in full (rest from reference TRBV7-9 and TRBJ1-1): DTGVSQNPRHKITKRGQNVTFRCDPISEHNRLYWYRQTLGQGPEFLTYFQNEAQLEKSRLLSDRFSAERPKGSFSTLEIQRTEQGDSAMYLCASSLLADIPRGSTEAFFGQGTRLTVV.

This clonotype has a count of ten or more. This rearrangement joins TRBV20-1 to TRBJ1-1, with a possible D match to TRBD1 (5 bases). Trimming stripped 6 bases from V and 2 bases from J, with 13 bases between. CDR3 length equals 13 residues. Germline CDR1 and CDR2: DFQATT and SNEGSKA (reference sequence). This CDR3 reads CSAGDRVNTEAFF. Written as DNA, the CDR3 is TGCAGTGCCGGCGACAGAGTCAACACTGAAGCTTTCTTT.

V and J are TRBV29-1 and TRBJ1-2; a possible D gene is TRBD1 (6 bases). Trimming removed 7 bases at V and 0 bases at J, with 18 bases between. From germline, CDR1 is SQVTM and CDR2 ANQGSEA. This CDR3 has 15 amino acids. The CDR3 is CSGGDFRTANYGYTF. The CDR3 nucleotides read TGCAGCGGAGGAGATTTTCGGACAGCTAACTATGGCTACACCTTC.

The rearrangement uses TRBV10-3 and TRBJ2-3; the D is unclear. The CDR3 is 11 amino acids. The V gene lost 6 bases and the J gene lost 3 bases, with 4 bases spanning the gap. CDR1 and CDR2 (germline): ENHRY, SYGVKD. The CDR3: CAIRETDTQYF. DNA of the CDR3: TGTGCCATCAGGGAAACAGATACGCAGTATTTT.

A remark on this clonotype: Likely a read error: the CDR3 ends without its conserved phenylalanine or tryptophan. The V and J genes are TRBV7-2 and TRBJ2-3, with TRBD1 identical over 11 bases. This CDR3 contains 16 residues. Germline-derived CDR1 and CDR2 are SGHTA and FQGNSA. Trimming removed 5 bases from V and 5 bases from J; junction bases left unmatched: 9. DNA for the CDR3: TGTGCCAGCAGCCCCCGAGGACAGGGGGCGGTAGATACGCAGTATTCT. It translates to CASSPRGQGAVDTQYS.

The genes are TRBV4-3 and TRBJ2-1, with 9 nucleotides matching TRBD1. Germline CDR1 is LGHNA and CDR2 is YSLEER. The length of the CDR3 is 17 residues. V was clipped by 3 bases and J by 2 bases; unmatched bases: 8. The CDR3 DNA reads as TGCGCCAGCAGCCAGGCCCCCCGGACAGGGGCCTACAATGAGCAGTTCTTC. Its protein is CASSQAPRTGAYNEQFF.

The chain links TRBV29-1 to TRBJ2-7; no clear D. Germline V gene data show CDR1 as SQVTM and CDR2 as ANQGSEA. The length of the CDR3 is 14 residues. The V gene lost 6 bases and the J gene lost 0 bases, with 15 bases spanning the gap. The CDR3: CSVVNLASSYEQYF. CDR3 coding DNA: TGCAGCGTGGTGAATTTGGCGTCCTCCTACGAGCAGTACTTC.

This clonotype was detected only a few times. V gene TRBV5-6 combines with J gene TRBJ2-1; D is undetermined. Germline assignment: CDR1 SGHDT and CDR2 YYEEEE. Trimming shortened V by 4 bases and J by 9 bases, and 11 bases separated the two germline ends. The CDR3 extends over 12 amino acids. The CDR3 sequence: CASSPPAGEQFF. The CDR3 DNA reads TGTGCCAGCAGCCCTCCTGCAGGTGAGCAGTTCTTC.

This clonotype appeared a few times. This sequence joins TRBV9 and TRBJ2-1; D possibly matches TRBD1 or TRBD2 (7 bases each). V was trimmed by 1 base and J by 10 bases, leaving 15 bases between them. Germline V gene data show CDR1 as SGDLS and CDR2 as YYNGEE. The CDR3 covers 14 residues. In nucleotides, the CDR3 is TGTGCCAGCAGCGTAAGCCAGGGGGGGGAGGAGCAGTTCTTC. Translating it yields CASSVSQGGEEQFF.

This clonotype has more than one count but fewer than ten. The chain couples TRBV6-5 to TRBJ1-2; D might be TRBD1 (6 bases). The CDR3 totals 14 residues. Germline assignment: CDR1 MNHEY and CDR2 SVGAGI. V shed 2 bases and J shed 2 bases, with 9 bases lying between them. The CDR3 nucleotides read TGTGCCAGCAGTTACGTGGACAGCAACTATGGCTACACCTTC. Translation gives CASSYVDSNYGYTF.

This clonotype was counted only a few times. The gene calls are TRBV20-1 and TRBJ2-7, with 14 positions matching TRBD2. This CDR3 is built from 14 residues. The germline CDR1 and CDR2 sequences are DFQATT and SNEGSKA (reference sequence). Unmatched junction bases numbered 7, after V lost 5 bases and J lost 7 bases. The CDR3 here is CSAVGTSGRGEQYF. In nucleotides, the CDR3 is TGCAGTGCTGTTGGGACTAGCGGGAGAGGAGAGCAGTACTTC.

This clonotype was seen once. The rearrangement links TRBV12-3 or TRBV12-4 to TRBJ2-1; D remains ambiguous. The CDR3 totals 17 residues. The V end lost 7 bases, the J end lost 5 bases, and 24 bases lay between the germline ends. This chain's CDR3 is CASTSTDRPKVHNEQFF. In DNA, the CDR3 is TGTGCCAGCACCTCTACGGACCGCCCGAAGGTACACAATGAGCAGTTCTTC.

V and J are TRBV4-3 and TRBJ1-6; D is uncertain. This CDR3 comprises 14 residues. Trimming removed 0 bases from V and 6 bases from J, with 6 bases in between. Germline V CDR1 and CDR2: LGHNA, YSLEER. The DNA for the CDR3 is TGCGCCAGCAGCCAAGATGAGACTAATTCACCCCTCCACTTT. Protein: CASSQDETNSPLHF.

Note on this clonotype: A much larger clonotype is one base distant, so this may be a read error. The conserved phenylalanine or tryptophan normally closing the CDR3 is absent here, so this likely arose from a read error. This rearrangement joins TRBV6-6 to TRBJ2-5; D possibly corresponds to TRBD2 (6 bases). The CDR3 sequence is 15 residues long. Between the trimmed V and J ends, which lost 6 bases and 4 bases, there was a span of 18 bases. Germline V gives CDR1 MNHNY, CDR2 SVGAGI (reference sequence). CDR3 residues: CASSENGLARETQYS. CDR3 DNA sequence: TGTGCCAGCAGCGAGAACGGGCTAGCGAGAGAGACCCAGTACTCC.

V usage is TRBV4-2 and J usage is TRBJ1-5; 7 bases align to TRBD1. The J segment lost 4 bases and the V segment lost 6 bases, leaving 9 bases of the junction unmatched. Germline CDR1 is LGHNA and CDR2 is YNFKEQ. The CDR3 loop spans 15 amino acids. The CDR3 sequence: CASRIDRAPNQPQHF. CDR3 sequence (DNA): TGTGCCAGCAGAATAGACAGGGCCCCGAATCAGCCCCAGCATTTT.

This sequence joins TRBV20-1 and TRBJ2-1, with 8 nucleotides matching TRBD2. Per the germline V gene, CDR1 is DFQATT and CDR2 is SNEGSKA (reference sequence). Trimming at V came to 0 bases and at J to 7 bases, leaving 5 bases not matched to a gene. This CDR3 contains 14 residues. The CDR3 region is CSARDRRLANEQFF. CDR3 bases: TGCAGTGCTAGAGATCGCCGACTAGCGAATGAGCAGTTCTTC.

The rearrangement joins TRBV20-1 to TRBJ1-2; D remains ambiguous. Germline V gene data show CDR1 as DFQATT and CDR2 as SNEGSKA (reference sequence). The V and J ends lost 2 bases and 4 bases respectively, with 8 bases between them. The CDR3 is 12 residues long. The CDR3 bases are TGCAGTGCTAGAACAGAAGCCTATGGCTACACCTTC. This codes for CSARTEAYGYTF.

This clonotype was detected ten times or more. This chain uses TRBV5-1 with TRBJ2-2; D not resolved. With 0 bases removed from V and 1 base from J, the gap between germline ends came to 4 bases. Germline CDR1 and CDR2: SGHRS and YFSETQ. The CDR3 loop spans 14 amino acids. In nucleotides, the CDR3 is TGCGCCAGCAGCTTGGACCGGAACACCGGGGAGCTGTTTTTT. It encodes CASSLDRNTGELFF. Full variable domain (rest looked up from reference TRBV5-1 and TRBJ2-2): KAGVTQTPRYLIKTRGQQVTLSCSPISGHRSVSWYQQTPGQGLQFLFEYFSETQRNKGNFPGRFSGRQFSNSRSEMNVSTLELGDSALYLCASSLDRNTGELFFGEGSRLTVL.

This clonotype was counted between two and nine times. The rearrangement links TRBV7-9 to TRBJ1-2; 9 bases agree with TRBD1. Germline CDR1 SEHNR, CDR2 FQNEAQ (reference sequence). With 5 bases clipped from V and 4 bases from J, the junction kept 11 bases outside the gene matches. The CDR3 is 16 residues long. The CDR3 region is CASSPTPGQGSYGYTF. CDR3 bases: TGTGCCAGCAGCCCAACCCCCGGACAGGGGAGCTATGGCTACACCTTC.

This clonotype appeared a few times. The chain couples TRBV5-1 to TRBJ2-3; TRBD2 might be the D (6 bases). In germline, CDR1 is SGHRS, CDR2 YFSETQ. Between the trimmed V and J ends, which lost 2 bases and 2 bases, there was a span of 12 bases. This CDR3 comprises 15 residues. Here the CDR3 DNA reads TGCGCCAGCAGCTTCATAGCGGCCCCCACAGATACGCAGTATTTT. Translating gives CASSFIAAPTDTQYF.

The chain carries TRBV7-2 and TRBJ2-4; D perhaps matches TRBD2 (5 bases). The CDR3 spans 15 residues. Trimming pared 5 bases from V and 6 bases from J, leaving 17 bases between. Germline V gene lookup returns CDR1 SGHTA and CDR2 FQGNSA. The CDR3 DNA follows: TGTGCCAGCAGCCAGTTAATACATGCGGGAAACATTCAGTACTTC. Amino acids: CASSQLIHAGNIQYF. The entire variable domain, with the rest obtained from reference TRBV7-2 and TRBJ2-4, is as follows: GAGVSQSPSNKVTEKGKDVELRCDPISGHTALYWYRQSLGQGLEFLIYFQGNSAPDKSGLPSDRFSAERTGGSVSTLTIQRTQQEDSAVYLCASSQLIHAGNIQYFGAGTRLSVL.

Only a few counts were recorded for this clonotype. The J gene is TRBJ2-1, the V gene TRBV29-1, with TRBD1 matching 7 bases. V trimming: 0 bases; J trimming: 14 bases; junction bases outside the gene matches: 4. Germline lookup yields CDR1 SQVTM and CDR2 ANQGSEA. The CDR3 is 11 amino acids. For the CDR3, the DNA is TGCAGCGTTGAAGAAGGGGGCGTTGAGTTCTTC. Translating it yields CSVEEGGVEFF.